The present T cell receptor beta chain was sequenced within a study of blood T cell repertoires in COVID-19. At the level of the study: PBMCs, B-cell-depleted T cells, or T cells were the source of the cDNA or gDNA that made up the material.

From germline, CDR1 is SGHTS and CDR2 YDEGEE. The CDR3 contains 14 residues. V lost 1 base and J 11 bases, leaving 16 bases between the germline ends. Original data processing: Using reference gene primer amplification, nucleated cell counts were estimated. Measured with immunoSEQ multiplex PCR; TCRdb has only the in-frame clones, and not every one. The V and J calls and clone size come from that table; D and trimming were worked out from the DNA. This table has 65,000 to 95,000 clones, 60% to 85% appearing once. This chain links TRBV5-8 with TRBJ1-5; D perhaps matches TRBD1 (5 bases). This sequence originates from a human donor in a cohort sampled during active COVID-19. The sequencing sample was made of peripheral blood. The CDR3: CASSLKAGSMAQHF. CDR3 bases: TGTGCCAGCAGCTTGAAGGCAGGGTCGATGGCCCAGCATTTT.